One sample yielded the 6 T cell receptor beta chains listed below, sequenced in a study of CD4 T cell repertoires in COVID-19. Sequencing was done directly on freshly isolated, uncultured memory T cells. Using immunoSEQ multiplex PCR, the repertoire was profiled, and TCRdb retains in-frame clones only, with some absent. The sample has about 8,400 clones; around 84% are singletons. Sequencing used effector memory CD4+ T cells from blood, obtained before the COVID-19 pandemic. The receptors shown here come from a human donor who had COVID-19.

The chain links TRBV15 to TRBJ2-7; 7 positions agree with TRBD2. The CDR3 runs to 14 residues. Unmatched junction bases numbered 4, after V lost 0 bases and J lost 5 bases. CDR1 LNHNV and CDR2 YYDKDF come from the germline V gene (reference sequence). This CDR3 is CATSRDVAGHEQYF. The CDR3 nucleotides are TGTGCCACCAGCAGAGATGTAGCGGGCCACGAGCAGTACTTC.

This clone was seen only a few times. V gene TRBV6-6 combines with J gene TRBJ1-1; D unresolved. The CDR3 sequence is 14 residues long. V gave up 0 bases and J gave up 1 base, with 6 bases separating them. The germline CDR1 and CDR2 sequences are MNHNY and SVGAGI (reference sequence). The CDR3, as DNA: TGTGCCAGCAGTTACTCGACACGGAACACTGAAGCTTTCTTT. It translates to CASSYSTRNTEAFF.

The V gene is TRBV12-5, the J gene TRBJ2-3, with TRBD1 matching 9 bases. Trimming cost V 5 bases and J 4 bases; bases outside gene matches: 10. In germline, CDR1 is LGHNT, CDR2 FRNRAP. The CDR3 covers 16 residues. The CDR3 sequence is CASGPRGTGIPDTQYF. The CDR3 DNA sequence: TGTGCTAGTGGTCCCCGCGGGACAGGGATTCCAGATACGCAGTATTTT.

V usage is TRBV19 and J usage is TRBJ2-6; D unresolved. Germline V gene sequence: CDR1 LNHDA, CDR2 SQIVND (reference sequence). The V end lost 5 bases, the J end lost 1 base, and 9 bases lay between the germline ends. The CDR3 contains 15 residues. The CDR3 loop is CASSYSLSGANVLTF. CDR3 nucleotides: TGTGCCAGTAGTTACAGTCTTTCTGGGGCCAACGTCCTGACTTTC.

V gene TRBV10-3 combines with J gene TRBJ1-5; 7 bases match TRBD1. The CDR3 is made up of 15 amino acids. Losses at the gene ends were 2 bases for V and 5 bases for J; bases not matched to a gene: 6. Germline assignment: CDR1 ENHRY and CDR2 SYGVKD. The CDR3 spells CAISEAQGQHQPQHF. The CDR3 nucleotides are TGTGCCATCAGTGAGGCCCAGGGACAGCATCAGCCCCAGCATTTT.

This chain uses TRBV11-2 with TRBJ2-5, with 8 bases matching TRBD2. TRBJ2-7 matches the DNA end more closely, so the J call is doubtful. Germline V CDR1 and CDR2: SGHAT, FQNNGV. The CDR3 sequence is 16 residues long. The CDR3 DNA reads TGTGCCAGCAGCTTAGATCGAGCGGGAGCTGGATACGAGCAGTACTTC. It yields the protein CASSLDRAGAGYEQYF.